This entry lists 25 T cell receptor beta chains sequenced from one sample in a study of blood T cell repertoires in COVID-19. Data came from immunoSEQ multiplex PCR; TCRdb stores just in-frame clones and leaves some out. The sample includes about 200,000 clones, roughly 84% of them seen just once. Sequences were obtained from peripheral blood. Receptors originate from a man aged 35 to 55 with active or convalescent COVID-19.

CDR3 residues: CASSLEGTRAFF. The CDR3 bases are TGTGCCAGCAGCTTGGAGGGGACACGAGCTTTCTTT. The J gene is TRBJ1-1, the V gene TRBV5-4; a weak D match, TRBD1 (6 bases). The CDR3 runs to 12 residues. Looked up from germline, CDR1 is SGHNT and CDR2 is YYREEE (reference sequence). The V gene lost 0 bases and the J gene lost 10 bases, with 10 bases spanning the gap.

The V and J genes are TRBV28 and TRBJ1-2, with 9 bases fitting TRBD1. The CDR3 consists of 12 residues. The ends lost 11 bases at V and 14 bases at J; junction bases unmatched: 15. Germline V gene data show CDR1 as MDHEN and CDR2 as SYDVKM. The CDR3 sequence: CASTGDRERRTF. The CDR3 DNA is TGTGCCTCCACGGGGGACAGGGAGCGAAGGACCTTC.

The V call is TRBV5-1, the J call TRBJ1-1, with 10 nucleotides matching TRBD1. Germline trimming cut 2 bases from V and 3 bases from J; bases unmatched to any gene: 4. This CDR3 has 15 residues. Germline loops: CDR1 SGHRS, CDR2 YFSETQ. CDR3 DNA: TGCGCCAGCAGCTTCACCGGGACAGGGGACACTGAAGCTTTCTTT. Residues: CASSFTGTGDTEAFF.

This clone was found once. This rearrangement joins TRBV28 to TRBJ1-6, with 7 bases fitting TRBD1. CDR3 length: 15 residues. The V gene's germline CDR1 is MDHEN and CDR2 SYDVKM. V shed 1 base and J 6 bases; nucleotides not matched to a gene: 3. The DNA of the CDR3 is TGTGCCAGCAGTTTATCTCGGGACAGTAATTCACCCCTCCACTTT. It is translated as CASSLSRDSNSPLHF.

This clone was observed a single time. CDR3 DNA sequence: TGTGCCAGCAGCTTAGGCTCCAGCGGGATCGGTATTGAGCAGTTCTTC. Residues: CASSLGSSGIGIEQFF. V and J are TRBV7-9 and TRBJ2-1; the match to TRBD2 covers 7 bases. This CDR3 spans 16 amino acids. The ends lost 1 base at V and 9 bases at J; junction bases unmatched: 12. Looked up from germline, CDR1 is SEHNR and CDR2 is FQNEAQ (reference sequence).

The rearrangement links TRBV18 to TRBJ1-6, with 10 bases lining up with TRBD1. This CDR3 is 18 amino acids long. V dropped 5 bases and J dropped 9; count of bases not matched to a gene: 16. Germline loops: CDR1 KGHSH, CDR2 LQKENI. CDR3 protein: CASSSLWTGGNRASPLHF. The CDR3 region has the DNA TGTGCCAGCTCATCCCTCTGGACAGGGGGTAATAGGGCTTCACCCCTCCACTTT.

The V call is TRBV2, the J call TRBJ2-1; 7 nucleotides agree with TRBD2. Germline V gene data show CDR1 as SNHLY and CDR2 as FYNNEI. V was clipped by 7 bases and J by 4 bases; unmatched bases: 4. The CDR3 is made up of 13 amino acids. CDR3 DNA sequence: TGTGCCAGCATCGGGGGGATATACAATGAGCAGTTCTTC. This gives the protein CASIGGIYNEQFF.

This rearrangement joins TRBV7-2 to TRBJ1-5, with D unclear. With 5 bases removed from V and 6 bases from J, the gap between germline ends came to 11 bases. There are 13 residues in the CDR3. Germline V gives CDR1 SGHTA, CDR2 FQGNSA. CDR3 loop: CASSLGPGQPQHF. The CDR3 coding sequence is TGTGCCAGCAGCCTAGGCCCGGGTCAGCCCCAGCATTTT.

This chain joins TRBV19 and TRBJ1-1, with D maybe TRBD1 (5 bases). The CDR3 extends over 14 amino acids. The V and J ends lost 3 bases and 5 bases respectively, with 13 bases between them. CDR1 and CDR2 (germline): LNHDA, SQIVND (reference sequence). The CDR3 is CASSMAGRETEAFF. The CDR3 region has the DNA TGTGCCAGTAGTATGGCGGGGCGGGAGACTGAAGCTTTCTTT. The full variable domain, in which reference TRBV19 and TRBJ1-1 provide the parts outside the CDR3, is DGGITQSPKYLFRKEGQNVTLSCEQNLNHDAMYWYRQDPGQGLRLIYYSQIVNDFQKGDIAEGYSVSREKKESFPLTVTSAQKNPTAFYLCASSMAGRETEAFFGQGTRLTVV.

The chain recombines TRBV18 with TRBJ1-1, with 9 bases identical to TRBD1. J lost 3 bases, V lost 0 bases, and 8 bases had no gene match. Germline CDR1 reads KGHSH; CDR2 reads LQKENI. The CDR3 covers 17 residues. The CDR3: CASSPPGQGLGYTEAFF. In nucleotides, the CDR3 is TGTGCCAGCTCACCACCGGGACAGGGCCTCGGTTACACTGAAGCTTTCTTT. Complete variable domain (other parts from reference TRBV18 and TRBJ1-1): NAGVMQNPRHLVRRRGQEARLRCSPMKGHSHVYWYRQLPEEGLKFMVYLQKENIIDESGMPKERFSAEFPKEGPSILRIQQVVRGDSAAYFCASSPPGQGLGYTEAFFGQGTRLTVV.

This chain joins TRBV27 and TRBJ2-5, with 9 bases identical to TRBD1. Germline V CDR1 and CDR2: MNHEY, SMNVEV (reference sequence). With V trimmed by 5 bases and J by 5 bases, 9 bases remained unmatched. This CDR3 is 15 amino acids long. The DNA of the CDR3 is TGTGCCAGCAGTCAGACAGGGGGACGCTGGGAGACCCAGTACTTC. It codes for CASSQTGGRWETQYF.

This clone was found a few times. This chain joins TRBV7-8 and TRBJ2-7; the D gene is possibly TRBD2 (5 bases). Between the trimmed V and J ends, which lost 5 bases and 3 bases, there was a span of 8 bases. This CDR3 comprises 12 residues. The germline CDR1 and CDR2 sequences are SGHVS and FQNEAQ. CDR3 protein: CASSHEGYEQYF. CDR3 in DNA: TGTGCCAGCAGCCATGAGGGCTACGAGCAGTACTTC.

The CDR3 region is CASSPQDRELQPQHF. The DNA of the CDR3 is TGCGCCAGCAGCCCTCAGGACAGGGAACTTCAGCCCCAGCATTTT. The V call is TRBV4-1, the J call TRBJ1-5, with 8 bases identical to TRBD1. The germline V gene encodes CDR1 MGHRA and CDR2 YSYEKL. The V gene end was trimmed by 4 bases and the J gene end by 6 bases; junction bases not matched to a gene: 8. The CDR3 is 15 amino acids.

The chain joins TRBV3-1 (or the pseudogene TRBV3-2) to TRBJ1-3; 8 bases map to TRBD1. The junction had 3 bases not matched to a gene; V was cut back by 1 base and J by 7 bases. CDR1 is LGHDT, CDR2 YNNKEL, per germline (reference sequence). There are 14 residues in the CDR3. The CDR3 sequence is CASSQGTGPNTIYF. CDR3 nucleotide sequence: TGTGCCAGCAGCCAAGGGACAGGGCCGAACACCATATATTTT.

The sample holds a few counts of this clone. The rearrangement uses TRBV30 and TRBJ1-2; 9 nucleotides align to TRBD1. Germline CDR1 reads GTSNPN; CDR2 reads SVGIG (reference sequence). The CDR3 totals 15 residues. Losses at the gene ends were 2 bases for V and 9 bases for J; bases not matched to a gene: 13. CDR3 nucleotide sequence: TGTGCCTGGAGTCTAACAAAGGGACAGGGTAGGCGCTACACCTTC. Protein sequence: CAWSLTKGQGRRYTF.

The chain carries TRBV27 and TRBJ2-7, with D possibly being TRBD1 (6 bases). V shed 6 bases and J shed 6 bases, with 21 bases lying between them. The germline gives CDR1 MNHEY, CDR2 SMNVEV (reference sequence). The CDR3 is 15 amino acids. The CDR3 is CASRALGGVSLEQYF. The CDR3 region has the DNA TGTGCCAGCAGAGCCCTAGGGGGAGTTTCTCTCGAGCAGTACTTC.

This clone is a singleton in its sample. This rearrangement joins TRBV6-6 to TRBJ1-2; no clear D gene. V lost 2 bases to trimming and J lost 3 bases, with 10 bases between them. This CDR3 has 14 residues. Germline loops: CDR1 MNHNY, CDR2 SVGAGI (reference sequence). The CDR3 bases are TGTGCCAGCAGTTACGGCCCTCCAGACTATGGCTACACCTTC. Encoded protein: CASSYGPPDYGYTF.

The genes are TRBV5-6 and TRBJ2-3, with TRBD1 matching over 7 bases. The V segment lost 4 bases and the J segment 0 bases; nucleotides outside the gene matches: 5. The CDR3 has 15 amino acids. Per the germline V gene, CDR1 is SGHDT and CDR2 is YYEEEE. The DNA of the CDR3 is TGTGCCAGCAGCCCCGGACAGGCTAGCACAGATACGCAGTATTTT. It translates to CASSPGQASTDTQYF. The whole variable domain, remainder taken from reference TRBV5-6 and TRBJ2-3, is DAGVTQSPTHLIKTRGQQVTLRCSPKSGHDTVSWYQQALGQGPQFIFQYYEEEERQRGNFPDRFSGHQFPNYSSELNVNALLLGDSALYLCASSPGQASTDTQYFGPGTRLTVL.

This clone was detected once. Compared with germline, one end of the junction differs, possibly owing to a read error. The chain links TRBV7-7 to TRBJ2-5; the D gene is possibly TRBD1 (5 bases). The germline V gene encodes CDR1 SSHAT and CDR2 FNYEAQ (reference sequence). The CDR3 is 13 residues long. CDR3: CASSLSQGETQYF. For the CDR3, the DNA is TGTGCTAGCAGCTTAAGTCAGGGAGAGACCCAGTACTTC.

The chain combines TRBV11-2 with TRBJ2-5; the D gene is possibly TRBD1 (6 bases). V was shortened by 3 bases and J by 2 bases, with 16 bases between the two germline ends. This CDR3 spans 16 amino acids. In germline, CDR1 is SGHAT, CDR2 FQNNGV. CDR3 DNA: TGTGCCAGCAGCTTCACCCTTACAGGGAAACAAGAGACCCAGTACTTC. Amino acids: CASSFTLTGKQETQYF.

This chain links TRBV4-1 with TRBJ2-4; 10 positions match TRBD1. Trimming took 4 bases from V and 1 from J; bases not matched to a gene: 4. The CDR3 has 16 residues. Germline V gene lookup returns CDR1 MGHRA and CDR2 YSYEKL. CDR3 protein: CASSRDRGEAKNIQYF. DNA for the CDR3: TGCGCCAGCAGCCGGGACAGGGGAGAGGCCAAAAACATTCAGTACTTC.

V is TRBV5-4 and J is TRBJ2-7; TRBD1 matches 12 bases. Germline V CDR1 and CDR2: SGHNT, YYREEE (reference sequence). The junction had 11 bases not matched to a gene; V was cut back by 4 bases and J by 6 bases. The CDR3 loop spans 16 amino acids. CDR3 DNA: TGTGCCAGCAGCAAGACCGGGACAGGGGGCGCGGGCGAGCAGTACTTC. Its protein product is CASSKTGTGGAGEQYF.

The rearrangement uses TRBV19 and TRBJ2-4; tentative D call: TRBD2 (7 bases). The CDR3 extends over 13 amino acids. Germline V gene lookup returns CDR1 LNHDA and CDR2 SQIVND (reference sequence). The ends were cut back, 3 bases at V and 9 bases at J, with 12 bases in the middle. The CDR3 reads CASSMGGLGIQYF. The CDR3 coding sequence is TGTGCCAGTAGTATGGGGGGGCTGGGCATTCAGTACTTC. Complete variable domain (other parts from reference TRBV19 and TRBJ2-4): DGGITQSPKYLFRKEGQNVTLSCEQNLNHDAMYWYRQDPGQGLRLIYYSQIVNDFQKGDIAEGYSVSREKKESFPLTVTSAQKNPTAFYLCASSMGGLGIQYFGAGTRLSVL.

The V and J genes are TRBV7-8 and TRBJ2-6; 15 bases agree with TRBD2. V lost 6 bases and J lost 2; bases outside the gene matches: 8. Germline lookup yields CDR1 SGHVS and CDR2 FQNEAQ. The CDR3 sequence is 19 residues long. CDR3 DNA: TGTGCCAGCAGGGACTGGGGACTAGCGGGAGGAGCTGGGGCCAACGTCCTGACTTTC. It specifies CASRDWGLAGGAGANVLTF.

This clone was seen only once. The rearrangement joins TRBV30 to TRBJ1-1; no clear D. Germline V gene data show CDR1 as GTSNPN and CDR2 as SVGIG (reference sequence). Trimming removed 7 bases at V and 0 bases at J, with 9 bases between. This CDR3 has 12 residues. CDR3 coding DNA: TGTGCCTTTGCGTCGATGAACACTGAAGCTTTCTTT. This encodes CAFASMNTEAFF.